The 5 T cell receptor beta chains below were found in one sample sequenced in a study of T cell responses to AZD1222 COVID-19 vaccine. TCRdb keeps only in-frame clones here, not all; method: immunoSEQ multiplex PCR. The sample includes roughly 170,000 clones, approximately 86% seen only once; the top ten take 2.6%. The sample was peripheral blood, taken on day 0 of AZD1222 vaccination. The receptors here all came from an adult in good health.

The rearrangement joins TRBV3-1 (or the pseudogene TRBV3-2) to TRBJ1-5, with D perhaps matching TRBD1 (6 bases). The length of the CDR3 is 13 residues. The V gene's germline CDR1 is LGHDT and CDR2 YNNKEL (reference sequence). The germline V and J ends were trimmed by 3 bases and 4 bases, with 7 bases remaining between them. The chain's CDR3 is CASSHGQNQPQHF. CDR3 sequence (DNA): TGTGCCAGCAGCCACGGACAGAATCAGCCCCAGCATTTT.

This clone was detected once. The rearrangement joins TRBV14 to TRBJ1-6; D unresolved. This CDR3 has 15 amino acids. The V gene's germline CDR1 is SGHDN and CDR2 FVKESK. Trimming cost V 0 bases and J 7 bases, with 10 bases left between them. CDR3 DNA sequence: TGTGCCAGCAGCCAAGAAGGCCACGCAAATTCACCCCTCCACTTT. Encoded protein: CASSQEGHANSPLHF.

The chain employs TRBV19 and TRBJ2-5, with TRBD1 matching over 10 bases. CDR3 length equals 15 residues. Germline V CDR1 and CDR2: LNHDA, SQIVND (reference sequence). V dropped 4 bases and J dropped 5; count of bases not matched to a gene: 7. The chain's CDR3 is CASSKGQGVGETQYF. CDR3 coding DNA: TGTGCCAGTAGTAAAGGACAGGGGGTCGGCGAGACCCAGTACTTC.

The V call is TRBV28, the J call TRBJ2-1; TRBD1 aligns across 8 bases. The CDR3 extends over 14 amino acids. V gave up 4 bases and J gave up 8 bases; unmatched junction bases: 7. Germline V gene lookup returns CDR1 MDHEN and CDR2 SYDVKM. The CDR3 DNA sequence: TGTGCCAGCAGTTCCCGGACAGGGTTCCATGAGCAGTTCTTC. Amino acid sequence: CASSSRTGFHEQFF.

This clone was seen only a few times. The genes are TRBV27 and TRBJ2-7; D call uncertain. The CDR3 spans 15 residues. The germline gives CDR1 MNHEY, CDR2 SMNVEV (reference sequence). Trimming took 3 bases from V and 0 from J, leaving 12 bases between them. CDR3 in amino acids: CASSFNGPGSYEQYF. CDR3 nucleotides: TGTGCCAGCAGTTTCAACGGGCCCGGCTCCTACGAGCAGTACTTC.